One sample yielded the 18 T cell receptor beta chains listed below, sequenced in a study of T cell repertoires in cytomegalovirus infection. One entry per CDR3 protein, called by TCRdb with MiXCR from the reads. The table lists 680,000 or so distinct CDR3 sequences, 35% to 45% of them singletons, with around 2.8% in the top ten. Specimen: PBMCs. The receptor source for this set is a human donor in good health (CMV status not recorded). Some clones in this sample may be carry-over from other donors' samples.

This clonotype was observed a handful of times. This chain connects TRBV12-3 or TRBV12-4 to TRBJ1-1; TRBD1 is a possible D gene (5 bases). The V end was cut by 3 bases, the J end by 0 bases, with 11 bases between. The CDR3 runs to 15 residues. The CDR3 loop is CASSFVRGVNTEAFF. CDR3 bases: TGTGCCAGCAGTTTTGTTCGGGGGGTGAACACTGAAGCTTTCTTT.

This chain joins TRBV4-2 and TRBJ2-7; no clear D. CDR1 and CDR2 from the germline V gene are LGHNA and YNFKEQ. V was pared by 4 bases and J by 3 bases, with 10 bases between. The CDR3 runs 13 residues. The chain's CDR3 is CASSPDPFYEQYF. The CDR3 region has the DNA TGTGCCAGCAGCCCCGACCCGTTCTACGAGCAGTACTTC.

This clonotype was seen only a few times. The V call is TRBV28, the J call TRBJ2-3; TRBD1 or TRBD2 may be the D gene (5 bases each). The CDR3 has 15 residues. Trimming removed 3 bases at V and 1 base at J, with 11 bases between. CDR1 is MDHEN, CDR2 SYDVKM, per germline. Here the CDR3 DNA reads TGTGCCAGCAGTTTTGGGGGTTTGGGCACAGATACGCAGTATTTT. It is translated as CASSFGGLGTDTQYF.

J is TRBJ2-2 and V is TRBV29-1, with 7 bases that match TRBD1. Germline assignment: CDR1 SQVTM and CDR2 ANQGSEA. The CDR3 is made up of 14 amino acids. J lost 6 bases, V lost 6 bases, and 10 bases had no gene match. CDR3 nucleotides: TGCAGCGTCCAAAAGGGTGGGACAGCCGGGGAGCTGTTTTTT. Protein sequence: CSVQKGGTAGELFF.

This chain connects TRBV19 to TRBJ2-1; the match to TRBD2 covers 8 bases. Germline CDR1 reads LNHDA; CDR2 reads SQIVND (reference sequence). The CDR3 consists of 18 residues. Losses at the gene ends were 0 bases for V and 4 bases for J; bases not matched to a gene: 11. The chain's CDR3 is CASSIETSGVQTYNEQFF. The CDR3 nucleotides read TGTGCCAGTAGTATAGAAACTAGCGGAGTTCAAACTTACAATGAGCAGTTCTTC.

This chain connects TRBV5-6 to TRBJ1-2; 7 bases agree with TRBD1. This CDR3 has 12 amino acids. V shed 7 bases, J shed 4 bases, and the junction held 4 bases outside the gene matches. Germline CDR1 and CDR2: SGHDT and YYEEEE. Written as DNA, the CDR3 is TGTGCCAGCCTTCGGGACAGCTATGGCTACACCTTC. Amino acid sequence: CASLRDSYGYTF.

This clonotype occurred a few times. The rearrangement uses TRBV2 and TRBJ1-6; the D gene is possibly TRBD1 (5 bases). Germline V CDR1 and CDR2: SNHLY, FYNNEI. The V end lost 7 bases, the J end lost 8 bases, and 15 bases lay between the germline ends. The CDR3 loop spans 14 amino acids. The CDR3 sequence: CASIRDGDDSPLHF. For the CDR3, the DNA is TGTGCCAGCATAAGGGACGGGGATGATTCACCCCTCCACTTT.

This clonotype turned up a few times. J is TRBJ1-1 and V is TRBV5-5; unclear D gene. The length of the CDR3 is 13 residues. The V and J ends lost 0 bases and 6 bases respectively, with 9 bases between them. Germline V gene data show CDR1 as SGHKS and CDR2 as YYEKEE (reference sequence). The CDR3 loop reads CASSLEGSPEAFF. CDR3 in DNA: TGTGCCAGCAGCTTGGAAGGGTCCCCTGAAGCTTTCTTT.

This clonotype was detected only a few times. This sequence joins TRBV28 and TRBJ2-2, with 8 bases that match TRBD1. J gave up 6 bases and V 5 bases, and 5 bases lay outside the gene matches. CDR3 length: 14 amino acids. The germline CDR1 and CDR2 sequences are MDHEN and SYDVKM. CDR3 nucleotides: TGTGCCAGCAGTGGGGGACAGGCCTCCGGGGAGCTGTTTTTT. Translated, it gives CASSGGQASGELFF.

This clonotype turned up a few times. The DNA of the CDR3 is TGTGCCAGCAGTTTCTGGGGCGACGAGCAGTACTTC. Translating gives CASSFWGDEQYF. V gene TRBV27 combines with J gene TRBJ2-7; D is possibly TRBD1 (5 bases). The CDR3 length is 12 residues. V dropped 3 bases and J dropped 5 bases, with 8 bases sitting between them. CDR1 MNHEY and CDR2 SMNVEV come from the germline V gene (reference sequence).

This clonotype was seen ten or more times. The rearrangement links TRBV7-6 to TRBJ1-5; D may be TRBD1 (5 bases). Trimming shortened V by 5 bases and J by 5 bases, and 16 bases separated the two germline ends. Looked up from germline, CDR1 is SGHVS and CDR2 is FNYEAQ. The CDR3 runs 15 residues. The CDR3 is CASSPSPQGDQPQHF. As DNA, the CDR3 is TGTGCCAGCAGCCCCTCGCCGCAGGGAGATCAGCCCCAGCATTTT.

Many counts were recorded for this clonotype. The chain links TRBV7-2 to TRBJ2-7; 8 positions agree with TRBD1. The CDR3 contains 18 residues. Trimming took 1 base from V and 10 from J; bases not matched to a gene: 21. Looked up from germline, CDR1 is SGHTA and CDR2 is FQGNSA. CDR3 sequence: CASSLDRVLPGGEEDQYF. In DNA form, the CDR3 reads TGTGCCAGCAGCTTAGATCGTGTGTTACCAGGGGGCGAGGAAGATCAGTACTTC.

This clonotype has more than one count but fewer than ten. The rearrangement links TRBV6-1 to TRBJ1-6; possible D gene TRBD1, 6 bases. Germline V gene data show CDR1 as MNHNS and CDR2 as SASEGT. The CDR3 spans 15 residues. The V and J ends lost 6 bases and 0 bases respectively, with 9 bases between them. The CDR3 protein is CASRQGSSYNSPLHF. For the CDR3, the DNA is TGTGCCAGCAGACAGGGAAGCTCCTATAATTCACCCCTCCACTTT.

This clonotype appeared a few times. This rearrangement joins TRBV7-6 to TRBJ2-3, with D possibly TRBD2 on 5 matching bases. The CDR3 runs 17 residues. Germline V lookup: CDR1 SGHVS, CDR2 FNYEAQ. V was clipped by 1 base and J by 2 bases, with 16 bases between them. The CDR3 bases are TGTGCCAGCAGCTTAGGGTTGCTAGCTACTACCACAGATACGCAGTATTTT. Translating it yields CASSLGLLATTTDTQYF.

The V gene is TRBV6-6, the J gene TRBJ1-1; D is unresolved. Between the trimmed V and J ends, which lost 5 bases and 0 bases, there was a span of 10 bases. The CDR3 sequence is 14 residues long. Per germline, CDR1 MNHNY and CDR2 SVGAGI (reference sequence). CDR3 residues: CASSPATLNTEAFF. DNA for the CDR3: TGTGCCAGCAGTCCCGCTACCCTGAACACTGAAGCTTTCTTT.

The DNA for the CDR3 is TGTGCCAGCAGTACCTTCAGGGGGCTCTATGGCTACACCTTC. This gives the protein CASSTFRGLYGYTF. This chain uses TRBV28 with TRBJ1-2; 8 nucleotides agree with TRBD1. This CDR3 comprises 14 residues. The germline V gene has CDR1 MDHEN and CDR2 SYDVKM. J was trimmed by 4 bases and V by 5 bases; bases with no gene match: 6.

The genes are TRBV15 and TRBJ2-5; D perhaps matches TRBD1 (6 bases). The CDR3 has 13 residues. Germline CDR1 and CDR2: LNHNV and YYDKDF (reference sequence). The germline V and J ends were trimmed by 3 bases and 4 bases, with 9 bases remaining between them. CDR3 sequence: CATSRGRGETQYF. DNA for the CDR3: TGTGCCACCAGCAGGGGCAGGGGAGAGACCCAGTACTTC.

The chain is built from TRBV28 and TRBJ2-3; 7 bases are a match to TRBD2. Per the germline V gene, CDR1 is MDHEN and CDR2 is SYDVKM. The CDR3 is 16 amino acids. J gave up 2 bases and V 5 bases, and 10 bases lay outside the gene matches. CDR3 amino acids: CASSGRGSRNTDTQYF. The CDR3 DNA sequence: TGTGCCAGCAGTGGGAGGGGCAGTCGGAACACAGATACGCAGTATTTT.